The text below deals with one T cell receptor beta chain. 60 Vbeta and 13 Jbeta primers were used in PCR. Method: immunoSEQ multiplex PCR; TCRdb's copy keeps in-frame clones and lacks some. The table for this sample gives 65,000 to 85,000 clones. The entry originates in a study of cytomegalovirus exposure and HLA in healthy donors. Germline-derived CDR1 and CDR2 are MNHEY and SMNVEV (reference sequence). Trimming took 0 bases from V and 8 from J, leaving 20 bases between them. The CDR3 loop spans 17 amino acids. Input material: PBMCs. The chain links TRBV27 to TRBJ2-1, with a possible D match to TRBD1 (5 bases). The receptor was isolated from a woman aged 55-69 years in good health and CMV-seronegative. CDR3 in DNA: TGTGCCAGCAGTTTATCGAGTCTTCTGCGGCTGGGGCATGAGCAGTTCTTC. Its protein is CASSLSSLLRLGHEQFF.